The source of this T cell receptor beta chain is a study of blood T cell repertoires in COVID-19. The overall study: Both acute and convalescent COVID-19 samples were obtained from the United States, Italy and Spain. The analysed material was cDNA or gDNA that came from T cells, B-cell-depleted T cells, or PBMCs.

The data were produced by immunoSEQ multiplex PCR, yet TCRdb's version contains in-frame clones alone and is incomplete. The sample has a few hundred thousand clones, more than 70% seen once; the top ten hold roughly 6.7%. The length of the CDR3 is 14 residues. The germline V and J ends were trimmed by 1 base and 3 bases, with 9 bases remaining between them. Germline values: CDR1 MNHEY, CDR2 SMNVEV (reference sequence). The origin of this receptor is a man aged 18 to 35 who had recovered from COVID-19. The rearrangement links TRBV27 to TRBJ1-1; D call uncertain. Sequencing used peripheral blood. CDR3 sequence (DNA): TGTGCCAGCAGTTTATTCGGGCGGGACACTGAAGCTTTCTTT. This translates into CASSLFGRDTEAFF.